This TCR beta chain was documented in a study of blood T cell repertoires in COVID-19 (dated by TCRdb to the early 2020s). For context, the study as a whole: Samples covering the acute and convalescent phases of COVID-19 were provided by collaborators in the United States, Italy and Spain. The prospective study material was composed of cDNA or gDNA derived from T cells, B-cell-depleted T cells, or PBMCs. Subjects who had been exposed to COVID-19, were actively infected with it, or had recovered from it provided the deeply sampled blood TCRbeta repertoires that made up the dataset. The repertoires were released in a freely available public database meant as a resource for research on the immune response to SARS-CoV-2. Samples came from the ongoing ImmuneRACE study (first 160 participants) plus 1,254 subjects from 6 global collaborators. Nearly every sample came with metadata listing a de-identified subject ID, COVID-19 status, age in years and sex. Where available, HLA class I and class II types were obtained from metadata supplied by the sample provider rather than from assay-based typing. Study-wide findings and limitations: The amount of clinical and demographic metadata varied by source and participant and was provided uncurated.

Enrolling through a virtual design, the prospective study's participants ranged in age from roughly 18 to 100 years and lived across 24 United States geographic areas. Cohort assignment in the prospective study relied on participant-reported clinical history from a screening survey and a study questionnaire. Recovered participants in ImmuneRACE Cohort 3 were defined by two consecutive negative NP/OP PCR tests, clearance by a healthcare professional, or resolution of symptoms. In the prospective study, mobile phlebotomists collected whole blood, serum and a nasopharyngeal or oropharyngeal swab from each participant. Over a 2-month period, participants in the prospective study had the option of providing additional blood draws and questionnaires. Blood samples from the prospective study were shipped frozen or at room temperature prior to DNA extraction. The CDR3 goes from the cysteine to the phenylalanine over 15 residues. Only the CDR3 part of the read is kept: 45 bases, read in frame from the first base. The germline ends are 16 bases apart after V is trimmed by 4 bases and J by 6 bases. As encoded in the germline V gene, CDR1 is SGHRS while CDR2 is YFSETQ.

About this clone itself: Its antigen remains undetermined. The sample holds no much larger clone one base away, and base qualities are not on file.

TCRbeta CDR3 regions were amplified from genomic DNA by means of the immunoSEQ Assay, a bias-controlled multiplex PCR. Processing in the source paper ran as follows. The number of nucleated cells in each sample was estimated from the amplification of reference gene primers within the assay. Sequence reads were collapsed and filtered to measure the absolute abundance of every unique TCRbeta CDR3 rearrangement. For each sample, productive Simpson clonality was calculated as the square root of Simpson's diversity index across productive rearrangements. The clones in this table, taken by TCRdb from immuneACCESS, are in-frame only. Not every clone is retained; where verified, under half of the shortfall comes from an unresolved V gene, and the cause of the rest is unknown. Clonal size and the V and J genes are those of that table, whereas D and trimming came from the DNA. The sample table holds 250,000 to 300,000 clones, of which 89% were seen once. Jointly, the top ten make up less than 2% of the sample.

The sequence was obtained from a woman between 40 and 50 years old who had recovered from COVID-19. Sequencing used PBMCs or T cells enriched from blood (not recorded which). The V and J genes are TRBV5-1 and TRBJ2-2; tentative D gene TRBD1, with 6 bases matching. For the CDR3, the sequence is CASSPLNRDPGELFF. Here is the DNA: TGCGCCAGCAGCCCGCTAAACAGGGATCCCGGGGAGCTGTTTTTT. The CDR3 plus the reference TRBV5-1 and TRBJ2-2 genes for the other parts give the full variable domain: KAGVTQTPRYLIKTRGQQVTLSCSPISGHRSVSWYQQTPGQGLQFLFEYFSETQRNKGNFPGRFSGRQFSNSRSEMNVSTLELGDSALYLCASSPLNRDPGELFFGEGSRLTVL.